The TCR beta chain under discussion was sequenced for a study of blood T cell repertoires in COVID-19. Study-level information: Material from acute and convalescent COVID-19 was sourced from the United States, Italy and Spain. PBMCs, B-cell-depleted T cells, or T cells provided the cDNA or gDNA that made up the material.

TCRdb's copy holds only in-frame clones and misses some; the assay was immunoSEQ multiplex PCR. The repertoire includes fewer than 150,000 clones, 78% of them detected once, and roughly 2% sits in the top ten. This CDR3 has 15 residues. The germline V gene has CDR1 SGHRS and CDR2 YFSETQ. Trimming stripped 4 bases from V and 0 bases from J, with 11 bases between. The V gene is TRBV5-1, the J gene TRBJ1-3; a weak D match, TRBD1 (6 bases). The origin of this receptor is a man in his sixties or seventies with acute or convalescent COVID-19. Source material: peripheral blood. The CDR3 reads CASSPPGASGNTIYF. Here the CDR3 DNA reads TGCGCCAGCAGCCCCCCAGGGGCCTCTGGAAACACCATATATTTT.